The clone carrying this TCR beta chain was recorded at least ten times. This entry is derived from a study of read filtering for tumor transcriptome and immune sequencing. Study details: IR-seq gave about 3.5 to 10.27 million TCR reads per sample; RNA-seq gave roughly 80 to 1273.

CDR1 and CDR2 from the germline V gene are SEHNR and FQNEAQ (reference sequence). This CDR3 is 15 amino acids long. V was cut by 3 bases and J by 7 bases, with 16 bases left in between. The library was built from about 400 ng RNA with molecular barcoded adaptors for alpha/delta and beta/gamma chains. A single record per CDR3 protein comes from TCRdb applying MiXCR to the reads. In the table there are under 40,000 distinct CDR3 sequences, around 15% of which are singletons. The sample consisted of a population of CD138-negative cells sorted from bone marrow. The chain employs TRBV7-9 and TRBJ2-1, with D perhaps matching TRBD2 (5 bases). The source is a donor at least 40 years old with multiple myeloma. The CDR3 coding sequence is TGTGCCAGCAGCTTTTGGATCGAGGGCAGTAATGAGCAGTTCTTC. This sequence encodes CASSFWIEGSNEQFF.